This T cell receptor (beta chain) was profiled in a study of shared clonotypes between healthy human individuals. Study summary: Three plates were used per donor for CD4 naive, three for CD4 memory, two for CD8 naive and one for CD8 memory. Study outcomes and limitations: Of the naive CD4 clonotypes, around 5% were shared across a handful of donors. The study generally estimated greater richness for naive than memory subsets.

The CDR3 extends over 17 amino acids. Germline CDR1 reads SEHNR; CDR2 reads FQNEAQ (reference sequence). J lost 3 bases, V lost 2 bases, and 2 bases had no gene match. In regard to this clone: What it recognizes is unknown.

The naive CD8 fraction comprised CD45RO-negative cells positively selected for CCR7 and excluded terminally differentiated effector memory CD45RA+ cells. The assay used deep level. Here immunoSEQ multiplex PCR was the method, and the copy in TCRdb shows in-frame clones only, minus some. In the table there are roughly 2.1 million clones, 93% of which are singletons. This TCR was recovered from a man aged 18 to 35 in good health. Some clones in this sample may be carry-over from other donors' samples. The specimen sequenced was naive CD8+ T cells from PBMCs. The gene calls are TRBV7-9 and TRBJ2-1; TRBD2 aligns across 15 bases. The CDR3 sequence: CASSLRTSGRGYNEQFF. CDR3 nucleotides: TGTGCCAGCAGCTTAAGGACTAGCGGGAGGGGCTACAATGAGCAGTTCTTC.